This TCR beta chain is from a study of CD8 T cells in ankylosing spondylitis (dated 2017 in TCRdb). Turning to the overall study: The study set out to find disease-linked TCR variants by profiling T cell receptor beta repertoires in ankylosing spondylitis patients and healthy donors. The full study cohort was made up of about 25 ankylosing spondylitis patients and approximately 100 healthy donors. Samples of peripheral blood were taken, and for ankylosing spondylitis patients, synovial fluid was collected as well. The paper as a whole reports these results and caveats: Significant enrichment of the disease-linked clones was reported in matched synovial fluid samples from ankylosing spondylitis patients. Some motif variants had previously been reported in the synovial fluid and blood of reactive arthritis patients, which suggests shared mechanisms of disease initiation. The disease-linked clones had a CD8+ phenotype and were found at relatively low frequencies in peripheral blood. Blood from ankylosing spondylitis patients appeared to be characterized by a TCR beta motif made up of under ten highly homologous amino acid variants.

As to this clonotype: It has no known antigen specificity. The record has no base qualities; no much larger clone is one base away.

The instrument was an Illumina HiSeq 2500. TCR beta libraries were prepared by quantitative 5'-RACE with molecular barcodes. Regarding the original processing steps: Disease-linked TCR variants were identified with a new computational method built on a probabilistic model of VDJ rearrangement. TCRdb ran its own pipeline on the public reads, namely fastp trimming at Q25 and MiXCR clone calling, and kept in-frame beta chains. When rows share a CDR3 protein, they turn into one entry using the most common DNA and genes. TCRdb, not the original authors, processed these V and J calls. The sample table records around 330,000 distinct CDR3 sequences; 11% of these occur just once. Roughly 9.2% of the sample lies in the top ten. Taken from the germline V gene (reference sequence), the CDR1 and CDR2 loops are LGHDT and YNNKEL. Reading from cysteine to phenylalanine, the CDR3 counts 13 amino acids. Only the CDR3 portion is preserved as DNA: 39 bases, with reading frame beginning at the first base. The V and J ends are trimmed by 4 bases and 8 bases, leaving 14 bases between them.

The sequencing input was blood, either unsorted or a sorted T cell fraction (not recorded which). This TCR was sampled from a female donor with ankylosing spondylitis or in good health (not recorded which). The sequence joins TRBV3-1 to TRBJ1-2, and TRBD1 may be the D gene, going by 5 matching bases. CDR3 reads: CASSPSGDRGYTF. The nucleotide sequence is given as TGTGCCAGCAGCCCCTCGGGGGATCGCGGCTACACCTTC.